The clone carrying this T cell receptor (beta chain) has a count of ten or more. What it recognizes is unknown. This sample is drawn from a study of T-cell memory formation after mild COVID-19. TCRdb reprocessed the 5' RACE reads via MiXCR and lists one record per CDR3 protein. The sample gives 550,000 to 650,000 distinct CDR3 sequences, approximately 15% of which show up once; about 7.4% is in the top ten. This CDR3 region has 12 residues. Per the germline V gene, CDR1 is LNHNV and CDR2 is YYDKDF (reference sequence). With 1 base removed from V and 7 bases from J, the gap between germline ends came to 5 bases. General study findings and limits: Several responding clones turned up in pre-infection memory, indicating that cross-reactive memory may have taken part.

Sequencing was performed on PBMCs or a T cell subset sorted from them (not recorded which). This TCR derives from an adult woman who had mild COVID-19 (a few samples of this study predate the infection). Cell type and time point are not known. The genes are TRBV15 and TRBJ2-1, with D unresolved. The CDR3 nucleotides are TGTGCCACCAGCAGAGGTGGGAATGAGCAGTTCTTC. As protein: CATSRGGNEQFF.